The clone carrying this T cell receptor beta chain was counted a single time. The data were obtained in a study of control samples from healthy donors and cancer patients. J gave up 4 bases and V 5 bases, and 6 bases lay outside the gene matches. Looked up from germline, CDR1 is MDHEN and CDR2 is SYDVKM. The CDR3 sequence is 15 residues long. The data were produced by immunoSEQ multiplex PCR, yet TCRdb's version contains in-frame clones alone and is incomplete. The sample has some 150,000 clones; 90% to 95% are singletons. The TCR was taken from a man aged 35 to 55 in good health. V gene TRBV28 combines with J gene TRBJ1-2, with TRBD1 matching 11 bases. Material: blood. CDR3 loop: CASSQPGTGGYGYTF. The CDR3 DNA is TGTGCCAGCAGTCAACCTGGGACAGGGGGCTATGGCTACACCTTC.